This T cell receptor (beta chain) emerged from a study of shared clonotypes between healthy human individuals. At the level of the study: CD4 naive cells filled three plates per donor, CD4 memory three, CD8 naive two and CD8 memory one. Study results and caveats: On the whole, naive subsets had larger estimated richness than memory subsets had.

CDR1 SGHRS and CDR2 YFSETQ come from the germline V gene. V trimming: 0 bases; J trimming: 6 bases; junction bases outside the gene matches: 10. This CDR3 is built from 17 residues. The donor population consisted of healthy HIV-negative adults with no recent acute infections or vaccinations. Per the original methods: Junction-only sequences without quality scores were provided by ImmunoSEQ, so filtering was different. Profiled with immunoSEQ multiplex PCR; TCRdb holds only in-frame clones, not every one. Clonal size and the V and J genes are those of that table, whereas D and trimming came from the DNA. The repertoire holds about a million clones, with 70% to 80% as singletons. Details on this clone: Antigen specificity is unknown.

This TCR derives from a man aged 18 to 35 in good health. V and J are TRBV5-1 and TRBJ2-1; 9 bases are shared with TRBD2. The sequenced sample was memory CD4+ T cells sorted from blood. Described subset: CD45RA-negative fraction. This chain's CDR3 is CASSLVPSGKSVNEQFF. CDR3 in DNA: TGCGCCAGCAGCTTGGTGCCTAGCGGGAAAAGCGTCAATGAGCAGTTCTTC.